This T cell receptor beta chain was observed in a study of blood T cell repertoires in COVID-19 (dated by TCRdb to between 2020 and 2021). Looking at the study overall: Samples from collaborators originated in the United States, Italy and Spain and spanned both the acute and convalescent phases of COVID-19. The material from the prospective study consisted of cDNA or gDNA derived from T cells, B-cell-depleted T cells, or PBMCs. The dataset comprised deeply sampled blood TCRbeta repertoires from subjects exposed to, actively infected with, or recovered from COVID-19. The repertoires were made available in a free public database intended to serve as a resource for research on the immune response to SARS-CoV-2. Samples were obtained from the ongoing ImmuneRACE study (first 160 participants) and from over a thousand subjects provided by 6 global collaborators. The sample metadata nearly always contained a de-identified subject ID, COVID-19 status, age in years and sex. Where available, HLA class I and class II types were taken from metadata supplied by the sample provider and were not determined by assay-based typing.

The collaborating institutions used their own protocols to collect whole blood in K2EDTA tubes. For TCRbeta analysis, collaborators shipped samples in one of three forms: frozen whole blood, isolated PBMCs, or DNA extracted from either of those sample types. TCRbeta CDR3 regions were amplified from genomic DNA using the immunoSEQ Assay, a bias-controlled multiplex PCR. The source study handled its data this way. The number of nucleated cells in each sample was estimated from the amplification of reference gene primers within the assay. To quantify the absolute abundance of each unique TCRbeta CDR3 rearrangement, sequence reads were collapsed and filtered. For each sample, productive Simpson clonality was calculated by taking the square root of Simpson's diversity index across productive rearrangements. TCRdb re-hosts the immuneACCESS table, in-frame sequences only. Its copies lack some clones; in the studies checked, an unresolved V gene accounts for under half of them, and the cause for the rest is not known. V and J calls and clone size follow that table, whereas D and trimming were derived from the DNA. This sample has roughly 350,000 clones in its table, and about 85% of those were observed once. The ten biggest clones cover 3.5% to 4% of the sample.

With regard to this clone: Its recognized antigen is unknown. Per-base quality was not reported, and no clone a single base away is much larger than it.

What the study reported, not specific to this receptor: The quantity of clinical and demographic metadata differed by source and by participant and was supplied without curation.

Reading the germline V gene gives CDR1 SGHNT and CDR2 YENEEA. The CDR3 runs 13 residues from the cysteine to the phenylalanine. Only CDR3 DNA remains: 39 bases, in frame from the first base. Clipping removes 3 bases from V and 4 bases from J, with 2 as the unmatched junction base count. The V and J segments used are TRBV11-3 and TRBJ2-5; 7 bases in the junction line up with TRBD1. The sequence was collected from a woman younger than 30 with acute or convalescent COVID-19. The sample taken for sequencing was peripheral blood. In nucleotides, the sequence is TGTGCCAGCAGCTTGGGACAGACAGAGACCCAGTACTTC. This encodes CASSLGQTETQYF.